This entry lists 16 T cell receptor beta chains sequenced from one sample in a study of response to subunit inactivated influenza vaccine (dated 2018 in TCRdb). Preparation of the library involved RT-PCR. The listed sequencing device is Illumina HiSeq 2500. The public reads were run again by TCRdb, first through fastp at Q25 and then through MiXCR, and only productive beta chains were kept. Rows are unified per CDR3 protein, each entry keeping the most common DNA and genes. The sample includes approximately 700,000 distinct CDR3 sequences, with roughly 13% observed a single time. Of the sample, less than 7% is held by the ten largest clones. The specimen was PBMCs from blood, collected 14 to 15 days before vaccination. The source of these receptors is a man in his fifties or sixties who received an inactivated influenza vaccine. Donor details come from another sample of the same person, matched by shared clones.

This clonotype was detected many times. CDR3 DNA: TGTGCCAGCAGCTTAGCAGGGACTAGCGGGACGCCAGATACGCAGTATTTT. Translating it yields CASSLAGTSGTPDTQYF. The chain is built from TRBV7-9 and TRBJ2-3; 13 bases agree with TRBD2. Germline lookup yields CDR1 SEHNR and CDR2 FQNEAQ (reference sequence). This CDR3 region has 17 residues. Trimming removed 0 bases from V and 4 bases from J; junction bases left unmatched: 4. Supplemented by reference TRBV7-9 and TRBJ2-3, the full variable domain reads DTGVSQNPRHKITKRGQNVTFRCDPISEHNRLYWYRQTLGQGPEFLTYFQNEAQLEKSRLLSDRFSAERPKGSFSTLEIQRTEQGDSAMYLCASSLAGTSGTPDTQYFGPGTRLTVL.

This chain joins TRBV15 and TRBJ2-2; D unresolved. Germline CDR1 and CDR2: LNHNV and YYDKDF (reference sequence). Trimming removed 1 base from V and 6 bases from J, with 12 bases in between. The CDR3 runs to 15 residues. This CDR3 reads CATSRVNTIAGELFF. The DNA of the CDR3 is TGTGCCACCAGCAGAGTCAACACTATAGCCGGGGAGCTGTTTTTT.

This clonotype was found a few times. The gene calls are TRBV5-1 and TRBJ2-5, with 11 positions matching TRBD2. Germline V gene sequence: CDR1 SGHRS, CDR2 YFSETQ. The J segment lost 4 bases and the V segment lost 0 bases, leaving 5 bases of the junction unmatched. CDR3 length: 16 amino acids. The DNA of the CDR3 is TGCGCCAGCAGCTTGGCCGTAGCGGGAGGGTCAGAGACCCAGTACTTC. Residues: CASSLAVAGGSETQYF. The full variable domain, completed using reference TRBV5-1 and TRBJ2-5, is KAGVTQTPRYLIKTRGQQVTLSCSPISGHRSVSWYQQTPGQGLQFLFEYFSETQRNKGNFPGRFSGRQFSNSRSEMNVSTLELGDSALYLCASSLAVAGGSETQYFGPGTRLLVL.

There are many counts of this clonotype. The chain uses TRBV11-2 and TRBJ2-2; TRBD2 might be the D (6 bases). CDR3 length: 14 residues. Germline V CDR1 and CDR2: SGHAT, FQNNGV. Between the trimmed V and J ends, which lost 0 bases and 6 bases, there was a span of 8 bases. The CDR3 bases are TGTGCCAGCAGCTTAGATGGCGGGGCCGGGGAGCTGTTTTTT. This encodes CASSLDGGAGELFF.

The sample holds a few counts of this clonotype. The genes are TRBV27 and TRBJ1-4; TRBD1 matches at 12 bases. Germline CDR1 MNHEY, CDR2 SMNVEV (reference sequence). The CDR3 is 13 residues long. The ends lost 8 bases at V and 8 bases at J; junction bases unmatched: 3. This CDR3 is CASGTGGIEKLFF. In nucleotides, the CDR3 is TGTGCCAGCGGGACAGGGGGCATCGAAAAACTGTTTTTT.

This clonotype was seen only a few times. The J gene is TRBJ2-4, the V gene TRBV11-2; 8 bases align to TRBD1. This CDR3 has 16 residues. Germline trimming cut 4 bases from V and 3 bases from J; bases unmatched to any gene: 8. The germline CDR1 and CDR2 sequences are SGHAT and FQNNGV. In DNA form, the CDR3 reads TGTGCCAGCAGCTCCACAGGGGGTCGAAACAAAAACATTCAGTACTTC. This translates into CASSSTGGRNKNIQYF.

This chain joins TRBV20-1 and TRBJ2-5; 8 bases line up with TRBD2. The V gene's germline CDR1 is DFQATT and CDR2 SNEGSKA (reference sequence). Trimming removed 4 bases from V and 3 bases from J; junction bases left unmatched: 4. This CDR3 contains 13 residues. CDR3 amino acids: CSATISGEETQYF. Here the CDR3 DNA reads TGCAGTGCTACAATTAGCGGGGAAGAGACCCAGTACTTC.

This clonotype was observed a handful of times. This chain links TRBV9 with TRBJ2-1; the D gene is possibly TRBD2 (5 bases). The germline gives CDR1 SGDLS, CDR2 YYNGEE. Between the trimmed V and J ends, which lost 2 bases and 3 bases, there was a span of 12 bases. The CDR3 runs 15 residues. CDR3 coding DNA: TGTGCCAGCAGCGTCGGAGGATCCTACTACAATGAGCAGTTCTTC. Amino acid sequence: CASSVGGSYYNEQFF.

V is TRBV6-1 and J is TRBJ2-5, with TRBD2 matching over 10 bases. The V segment lost 8 bases and the J segment 7 bases; nucleotides outside the gene matches: 13. The CDR3 has 15 amino acids. Germline CDR1 and CDR2: MNHNS and SASEGT. Here the CDR3 DNA reads TGTGCCAGCCGCGTTAGCGGGGGGCCCACAGGGACCCAGTACTTC. As protein: CASRVSGGPTGTQYF.

This clonotype has ten or more counts. This sequence joins TRBV20-1 and TRBJ2-2; no clear D. Germline V gene data show CDR1 as DFQATT and CDR2 as SNEGSKA (reference sequence). V lost 7 bases and J lost 0, with 6 bases in between. The CDR3 spans 12 residues. The CDR3 loop is CSGATNTGELFF. DNA of the CDR3: TGCAGTGGAGCAACGAACACCGGGGAGCTGTTTTTT.

This clonotype was detected only a few times. The rearrangement uses TRBV20-1 and TRBJ1-5, with D unclear. The CDR3 spans 14 residues. Trimming removed 5 bases at V and 3 bases at J, with 14 bases between. Germline CDR1 DFQATT, CDR2 SNEGSKA (reference sequence). Here the CDR3 DNA reads TGCAGTGCTGACCGGGGAGGTTACAATCAGCCCCAGCATTTT. Amino acid sequence: CSADRGGYNQPQHF.

This clonotype was detected ten times or more. The chain links TRBV14 to TRBJ2-5, with D unclear. The CDR3 covers 14 residues. V lost 1 base and J lost 5, with 11 bases in between. Per the germline V gene, CDR1 is SGHDN and CDR2 is FVKESK. For the CDR3, the DNA is TGTGCCAGCAGCCAAGGGGCCCGTAGTGAGACCCAGTACTTC. Translated, it gives CASSQGARSETQYF.

This clonotype is a singleton in its sample. The CDR3 loop reads CAISVTGLGQETQYF. The CDR3 bases are TGTGCCATCAGTGTAACGGGACTAGGGCAAGAGACCCAGTACTTC. The rearrangement uses TRBV10-3 and TRBJ2-5; 8 bases align to TRBD2. CDR3 length: 15 residues. The germline V gene has CDR1 ENHRY and CDR2 SYGVKD. The J segment lost 2 bases and the V segment lost 4 bases, leaving 6 bases of the junction unmatched.

This clonotype was recorded at least ten times. The V call is TRBV15, the J call TRBJ2-1; 9 bases fit TRBD2. In germline, CDR1 is LNHNV, CDR2 YYDKDF (reference sequence). Trimming at V came to 5 bases and at J to 9 bases, leaving 5 bases not matched to a gene. The CDR3 has 13 residues. In DNA, the CDR3 is TGTGCCACCAGCCTAGCGGGGTTTGGTGAGCAGTTCTTC. This encodes CATSLAGFGEQFF.

This clonotype was observed at least ten times. The chain employs TRBV4-2 and TRBJ2-5; D assignment may be TRBD1 or TRBD2 (5 bases each). The CDR3 spans 16 residues. Germline lookup yields CDR1 LGHNA and CDR2 YNFKEQ. V lost 0 bases and J lost 3, with 14 bases in between. CDR3 region: CASSQDRDGSKETQYF. The CDR3 bases are TGTGCCAGCAGCCAAGATCGGGACGGGTCTAAAGAGACCCAGTACTTC.

In its sample, this clonotype was seen a few times. V is TRBV24-1 and J is TRBJ2-1; D is possibly TRBD1 or TRBD2 (6 bases each). V lost 1 base, J lost 6 bases, and 12 bases lay in between. The CDR3 length is 15 residues. The germline V gene encodes CDR1 KGHDR and CDR2 SFDVKD. For the CDR3, the DNA is TGTGCCACCAGTGATTTCCGGGGGCAGTTCAATGAGCAGTTCTTC. This sequence encodes CATSDFRGQFNEQFF.